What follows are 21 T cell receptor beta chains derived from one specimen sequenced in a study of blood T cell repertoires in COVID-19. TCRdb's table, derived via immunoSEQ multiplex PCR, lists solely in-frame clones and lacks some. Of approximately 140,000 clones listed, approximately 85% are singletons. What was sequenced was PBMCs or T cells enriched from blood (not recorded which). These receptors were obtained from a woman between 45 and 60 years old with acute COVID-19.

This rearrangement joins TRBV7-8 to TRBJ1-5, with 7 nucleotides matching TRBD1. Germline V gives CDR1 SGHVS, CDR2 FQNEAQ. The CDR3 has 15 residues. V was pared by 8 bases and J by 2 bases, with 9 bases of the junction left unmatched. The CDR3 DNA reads TGTGCCAGCTCCAGGGGGATGGTAGGCAATCAGCCCCAGCATTTT. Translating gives CASSRGMVGNQPQHF.

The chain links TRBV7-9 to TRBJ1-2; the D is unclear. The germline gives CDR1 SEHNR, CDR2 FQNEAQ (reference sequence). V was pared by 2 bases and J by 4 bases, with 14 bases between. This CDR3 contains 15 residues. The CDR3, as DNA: TGTGCCAGCAGCTTAATCGGCTCCCCGGGCTATGGCTACACCTTC. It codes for CASSLIGSPGYGYTF.

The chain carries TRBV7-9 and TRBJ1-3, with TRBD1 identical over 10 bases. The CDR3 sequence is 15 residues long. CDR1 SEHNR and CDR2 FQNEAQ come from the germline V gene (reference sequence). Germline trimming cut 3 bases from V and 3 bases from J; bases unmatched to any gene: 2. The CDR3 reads CASSLRTGGGNTIYF. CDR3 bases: TGTGCCAGCAGCTTGCGGACAGGGGGTGGAAACACCATATATTTT.

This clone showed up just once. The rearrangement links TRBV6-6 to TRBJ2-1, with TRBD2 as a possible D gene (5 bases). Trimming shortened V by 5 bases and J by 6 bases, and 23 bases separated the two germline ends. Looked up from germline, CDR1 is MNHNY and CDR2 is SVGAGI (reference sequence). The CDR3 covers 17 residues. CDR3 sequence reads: CASSPDAATTNFNEQFF. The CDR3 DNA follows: TGTGCCAGCAGTCCTGACGCGGCGACTACCAACTTCAATGAGCAGTTCTTC.

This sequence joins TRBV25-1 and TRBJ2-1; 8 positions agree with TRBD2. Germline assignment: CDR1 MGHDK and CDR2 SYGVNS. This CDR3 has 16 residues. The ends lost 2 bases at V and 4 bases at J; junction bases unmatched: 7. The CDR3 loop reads CASSEPCSGDYNEQFF. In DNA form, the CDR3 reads TGTGCCAGCAGTGAACCCTGTAGCGGGGATTACAATGAGCAGTTCTTC.

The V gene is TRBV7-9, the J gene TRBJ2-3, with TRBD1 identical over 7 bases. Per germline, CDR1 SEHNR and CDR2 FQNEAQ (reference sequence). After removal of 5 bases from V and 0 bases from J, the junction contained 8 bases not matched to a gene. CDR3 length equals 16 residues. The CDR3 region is CASSRWDRRSTDTQYF. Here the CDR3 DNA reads TGTGCCAGCAGCAGATGGGACAGACGAAGCACAGATACGCAGTATTTT.

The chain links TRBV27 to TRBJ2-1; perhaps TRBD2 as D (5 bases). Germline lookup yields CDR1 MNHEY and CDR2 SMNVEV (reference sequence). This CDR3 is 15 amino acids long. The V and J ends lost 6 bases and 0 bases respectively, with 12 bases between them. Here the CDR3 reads CASSGLPSSYNEQFF. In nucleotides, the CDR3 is TGTGCCAGCAGCGGACTCCCAAGCTCCTACAATGAGCAGTTCTTC.

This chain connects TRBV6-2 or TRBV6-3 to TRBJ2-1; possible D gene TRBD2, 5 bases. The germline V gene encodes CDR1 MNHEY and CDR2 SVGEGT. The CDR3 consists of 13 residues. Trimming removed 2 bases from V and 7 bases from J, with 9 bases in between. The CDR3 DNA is TGTGCCAGCAGTTACCTCGAGGGAAATGAGCAGTTCTTC. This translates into CASSYLEGNEQFF.

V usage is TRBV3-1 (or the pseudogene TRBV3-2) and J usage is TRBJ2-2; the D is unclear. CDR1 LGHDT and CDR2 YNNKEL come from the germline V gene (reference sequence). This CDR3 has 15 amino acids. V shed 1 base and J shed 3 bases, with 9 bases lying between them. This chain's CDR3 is CASSQGSSHTGELFF. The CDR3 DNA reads TGTGCCAGCAGCCAAGGGAGCAGCCACACCGGGGAGCTGTTTTTT.

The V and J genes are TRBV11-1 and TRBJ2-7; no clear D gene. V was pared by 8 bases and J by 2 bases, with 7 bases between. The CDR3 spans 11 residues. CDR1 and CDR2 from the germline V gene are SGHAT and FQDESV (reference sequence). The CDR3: CASGNTYEQYF. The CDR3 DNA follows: TGTGCCAGCGGCAATACCTACGAGCAGTACTTC.

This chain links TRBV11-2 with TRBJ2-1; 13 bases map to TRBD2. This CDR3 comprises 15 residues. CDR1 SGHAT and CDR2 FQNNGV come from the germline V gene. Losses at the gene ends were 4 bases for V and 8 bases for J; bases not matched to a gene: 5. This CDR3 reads CASSSRTSGSDEQFF. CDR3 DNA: TGTGCCAGCAGCTCCCGGACTAGCGGGAGTGATGAGCAGTTCTTC.

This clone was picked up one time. The CDR3 region is CASSFSGGTSYEQYF. In DNA, the CDR3 is TGCGCCAGCAGCTTTTCGGGGGGCACCTCCTACGAGCAGTACTTC. This chain uses TRBV5-1 with TRBJ2-7; D might be TRBD2 (7 bases). CDR3 size: 15 residues. Trimming shortened V by 2 bases and J by 0 bases, and 12 bases separated the two germline ends. From germline, CDR1 is SGHRS and CDR2 YFSETQ.

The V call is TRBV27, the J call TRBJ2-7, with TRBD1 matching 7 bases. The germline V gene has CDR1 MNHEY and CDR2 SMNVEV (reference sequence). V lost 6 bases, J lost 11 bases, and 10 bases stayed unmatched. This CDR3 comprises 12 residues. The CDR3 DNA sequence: TGTGCCAGCAGAAAATCCGGGACAGCTGAGTACTTC. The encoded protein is CASRKSGTAEYF.

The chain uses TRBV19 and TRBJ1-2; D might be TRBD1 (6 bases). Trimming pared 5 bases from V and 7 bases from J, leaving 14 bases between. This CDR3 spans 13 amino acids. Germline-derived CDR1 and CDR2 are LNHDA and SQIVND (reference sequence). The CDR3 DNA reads TGTGCCAGTAGTGCTCAACAACAGGGTGGCTACACCTTC. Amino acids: CASSAQQQGGYTF.

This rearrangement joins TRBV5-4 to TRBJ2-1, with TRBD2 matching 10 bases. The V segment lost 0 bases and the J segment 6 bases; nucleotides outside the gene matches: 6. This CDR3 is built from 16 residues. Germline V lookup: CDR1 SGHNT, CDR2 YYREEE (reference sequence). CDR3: CASSLEASGSFNEQFF. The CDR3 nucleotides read TGTGCCAGCAGCTTGGAGGCTAGCGGGAGTTTCAATGAGCAGTTCTTC.

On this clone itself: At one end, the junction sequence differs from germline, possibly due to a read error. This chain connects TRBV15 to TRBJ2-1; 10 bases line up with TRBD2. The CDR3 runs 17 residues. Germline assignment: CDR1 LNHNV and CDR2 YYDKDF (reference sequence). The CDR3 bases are TGTGCCGCCAGCAGCGGTAGCGGGAGGCCGCGGGGGAATGAGCAGTTCTTC. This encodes CAASSGSGRPRGNEQFF.

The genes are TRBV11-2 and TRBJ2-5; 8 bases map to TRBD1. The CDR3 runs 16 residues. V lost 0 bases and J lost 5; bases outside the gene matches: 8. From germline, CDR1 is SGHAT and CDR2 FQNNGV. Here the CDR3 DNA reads TGTGCCAGCAGCTTAGACTCGGGACAGGTATCCGAGACCCAGTACTTC. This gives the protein CASSLDSGQVSETQYF.

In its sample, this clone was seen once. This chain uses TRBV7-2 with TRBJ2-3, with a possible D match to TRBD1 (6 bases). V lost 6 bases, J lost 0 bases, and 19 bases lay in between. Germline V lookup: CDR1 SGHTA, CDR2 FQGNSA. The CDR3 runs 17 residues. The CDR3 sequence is CASRRTGTKTSTDTQYF. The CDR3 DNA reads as TGTGCCAGCAGAAGAACCGGGACAAAAACTAGCACAGATACGCAGTATTTT.

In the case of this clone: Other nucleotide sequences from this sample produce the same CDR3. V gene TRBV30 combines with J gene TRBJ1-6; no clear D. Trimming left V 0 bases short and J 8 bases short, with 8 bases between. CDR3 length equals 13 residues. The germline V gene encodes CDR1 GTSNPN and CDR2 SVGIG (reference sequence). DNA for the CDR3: TGTGCCTGGAGTGTACTCCGGGATTCACCCCTCCACTTT. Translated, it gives CAWSVLRDSPLHF.

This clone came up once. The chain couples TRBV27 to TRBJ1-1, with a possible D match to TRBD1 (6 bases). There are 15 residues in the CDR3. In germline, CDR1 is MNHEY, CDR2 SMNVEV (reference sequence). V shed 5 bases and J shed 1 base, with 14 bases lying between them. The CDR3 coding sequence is TGTGCCAGCAGTCCCAGACAGGTAAAGAACACTGAAGCTTTCTTT. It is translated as CASSPRQVKNTEAFF.

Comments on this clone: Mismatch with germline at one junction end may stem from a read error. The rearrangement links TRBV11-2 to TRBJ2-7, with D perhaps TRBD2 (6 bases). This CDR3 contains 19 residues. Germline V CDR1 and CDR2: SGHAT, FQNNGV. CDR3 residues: CASSSRLGLADPTSHEQYF. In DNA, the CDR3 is TGTGCCAGCAGCTCTCGACTAGGTTTAGCGGATCCTACCTCCCACGAGCAGTACTTC.